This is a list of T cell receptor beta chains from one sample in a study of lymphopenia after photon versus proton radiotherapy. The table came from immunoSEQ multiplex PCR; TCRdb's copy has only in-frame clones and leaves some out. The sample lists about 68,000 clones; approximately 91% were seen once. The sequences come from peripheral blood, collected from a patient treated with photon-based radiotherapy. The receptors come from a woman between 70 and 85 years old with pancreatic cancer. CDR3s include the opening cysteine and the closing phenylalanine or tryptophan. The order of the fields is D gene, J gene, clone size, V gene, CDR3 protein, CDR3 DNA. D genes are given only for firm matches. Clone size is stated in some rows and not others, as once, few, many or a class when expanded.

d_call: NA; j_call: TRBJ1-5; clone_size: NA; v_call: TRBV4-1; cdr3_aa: CASSQDYWGGGNQPQHF; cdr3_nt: TGCGCCAGCAGCCAAGATTATTGGGGAGGAGGCAATCAGCCCCAGCATTTT
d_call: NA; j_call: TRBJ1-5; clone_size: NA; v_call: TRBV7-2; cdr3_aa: CASSPYGENSNQPQHF; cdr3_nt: TGTGCCAGCAGCCCGTATGGGGAAAATAGCAATCAGCCCCAGCATTTT
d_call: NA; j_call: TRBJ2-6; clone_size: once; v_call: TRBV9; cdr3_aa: CASSPSPPGANVLTF; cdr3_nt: TGTGCCAGCAGCCCCAGCCCGCCTGGGGCCAACGTCCTGACTTTC
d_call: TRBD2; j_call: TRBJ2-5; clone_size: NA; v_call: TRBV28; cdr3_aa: CASSPAGGQETQYF; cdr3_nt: TGTGCCAGCAGTCCGGCGGGGGGGCAAGAGACCCAGTACTTC
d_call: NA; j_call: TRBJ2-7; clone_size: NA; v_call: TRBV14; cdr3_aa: CASSQDVGPYEQYF; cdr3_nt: TGTGCCAGCAGCCAAGATGTGGGACCCTACGAGCAGTACTTC
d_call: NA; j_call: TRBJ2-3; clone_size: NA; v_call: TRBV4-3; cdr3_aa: CASSHDTDTQYF; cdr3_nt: TGCGCCAGCAGCCACGACACAGATACGCAGTATTTT
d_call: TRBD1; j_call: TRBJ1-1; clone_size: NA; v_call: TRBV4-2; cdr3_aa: CASSSRGRGPRTEAFF; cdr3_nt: TGTGCCAGCAGCAGCCGGGGCAGGGGGCCGAGGACTGAAGCTTTCTTT
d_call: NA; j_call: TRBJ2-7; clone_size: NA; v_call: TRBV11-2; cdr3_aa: CASSFTRNEQYF; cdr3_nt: TGTGCCAGCAGCTTTACAAGGAACGAGCAGTACTTC
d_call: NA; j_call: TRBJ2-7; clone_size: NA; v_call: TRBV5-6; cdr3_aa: CASSLGGLGAYEQYF; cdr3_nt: TGTGCCAGCAGCTTGGGGGGACTGGGGGCATACGAGCAGTACTTC
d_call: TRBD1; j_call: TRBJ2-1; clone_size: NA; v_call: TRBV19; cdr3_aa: CASSFTGTGGYNEQFF; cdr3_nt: TGTGCCAGTAGTTTTACCGGGACAGGCGGGTACAATGAGCAGTTCTTC
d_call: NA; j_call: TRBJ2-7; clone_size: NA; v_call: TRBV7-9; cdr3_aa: CASSSWAEPIYEQYF; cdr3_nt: TGTGCCAGCAGCTCGTGGGCAGAACCTATCTACGAGCAGTACTTC
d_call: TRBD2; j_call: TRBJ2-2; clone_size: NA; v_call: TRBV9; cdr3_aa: CASSKTSGGNTGELFF; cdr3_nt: TGTGCCAGCAGTAAAACTAGCGGGGGTAACACCGGGGAGCTGTTTTTT
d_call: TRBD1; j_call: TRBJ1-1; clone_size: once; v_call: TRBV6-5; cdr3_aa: CASSRQGGATEAFF; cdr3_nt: TGTGCCAGCAGTAGACAGGGAGGGGCCACTGAAGCTTTCTTT
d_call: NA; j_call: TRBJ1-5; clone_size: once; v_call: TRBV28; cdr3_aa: CASSLVGGGRASQPQHF; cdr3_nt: TGTGCCAGCAGCCTCGTAGGAGGAGGCAGGGCTAGTCAGCCCCAGCATTTT
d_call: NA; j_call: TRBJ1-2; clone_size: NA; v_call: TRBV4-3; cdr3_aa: CASSQDRGNYGYTF; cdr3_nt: TGCGCCAGCAGCCAAGATAGGGGTAACTATGGCTACACCTTC
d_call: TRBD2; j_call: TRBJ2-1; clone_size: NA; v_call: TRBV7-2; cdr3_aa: CASSRSSGSYDEQFF; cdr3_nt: TGTGCCAGCAGCCGCTCTAGCGGGAGTTATGATGAGCAGTTCTTC
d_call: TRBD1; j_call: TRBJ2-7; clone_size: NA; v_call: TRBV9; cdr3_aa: CASSRDTGGILYEQYF; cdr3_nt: TGTGCCAGCAGCAGGGATACAGGGGGTATATTATACGAGCAGTACTTC
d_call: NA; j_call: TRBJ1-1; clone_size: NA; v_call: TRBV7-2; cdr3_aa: CASSPITANTEAFF; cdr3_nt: TGTGCCAGCAGCCCAATTACAGCGAACACTGAAGCTTTCTTT
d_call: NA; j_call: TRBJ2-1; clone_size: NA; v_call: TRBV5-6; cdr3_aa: CASSFGPGDNEQFF; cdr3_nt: NA
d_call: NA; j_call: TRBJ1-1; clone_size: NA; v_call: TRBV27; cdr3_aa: CASSLVRGGTEAFF; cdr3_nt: TGTGCCAGCAGTTTAGTGCGGGGTGGCACTGAAGCTTTCTTT
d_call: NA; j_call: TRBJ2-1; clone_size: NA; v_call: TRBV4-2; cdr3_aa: CASSQRDEQFF; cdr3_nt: TGTGCCAGCAGCCAACGCGATGAGCAGTTCTTC
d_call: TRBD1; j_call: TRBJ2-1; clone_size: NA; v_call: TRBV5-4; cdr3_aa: CASSSPGGGQGVFGEQFF; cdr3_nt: TGTGCCAGCAGCTCACCCGGAGGGGGACAGGGGGTATTCGGTGAGCAGTTCTTC
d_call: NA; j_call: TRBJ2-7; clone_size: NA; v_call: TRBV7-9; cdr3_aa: CASSSAHSYEQYF; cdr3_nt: TGTGCCAGCAGCTCAGCTCATTCCTACGAGCAGTACTTC
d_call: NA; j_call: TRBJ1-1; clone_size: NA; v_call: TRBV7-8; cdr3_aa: CASSLAGSLNTEAFF; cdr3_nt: TGTGCCAGCAGCTTAGCGGGTTCCCTGAACACTGAAGCTTTCTTT
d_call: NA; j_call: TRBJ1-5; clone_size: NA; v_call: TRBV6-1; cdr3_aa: CASREVSNQPQHF; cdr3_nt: TGTGCCAGCAGGGAGGTTAGCAATCAGCCCCAGCATTTT
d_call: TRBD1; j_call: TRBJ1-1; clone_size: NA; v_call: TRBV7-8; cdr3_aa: CASSVRQGNTEAFF; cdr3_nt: TGTGCCAGCAGCGTAAGACAGGGAAACACTGAAGCTTTCTTT
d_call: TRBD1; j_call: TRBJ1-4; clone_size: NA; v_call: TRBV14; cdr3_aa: CASSPRQGTNEKLFF; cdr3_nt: TGTGCCAGCAGCCCCAGACAGGGGACTAATGAAAAACTGTTTTTT
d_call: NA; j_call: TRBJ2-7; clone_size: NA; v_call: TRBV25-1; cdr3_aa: CASSGVYEQYF; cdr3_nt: TGTGCCAGCAGTGGGGTTTACGAGCAGTACTTC
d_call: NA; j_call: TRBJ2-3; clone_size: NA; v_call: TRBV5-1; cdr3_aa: CASSLVVDSSTDTQYF; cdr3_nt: TGCGCCAGCAGCTTGGTGGTAGACTCTAGCACAGATACGCAGTATTTT
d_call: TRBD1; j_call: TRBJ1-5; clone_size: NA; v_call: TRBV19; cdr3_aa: CASTHRDRGFGNQPQHF; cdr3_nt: TGTGCCAGTACACACCGGGACAGGGGCTTCGGCAATCAGCCCCAGCATTTT
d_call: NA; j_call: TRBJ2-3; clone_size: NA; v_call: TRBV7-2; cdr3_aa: CASGLSYTQYF; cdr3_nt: TGTGCCAGCGGCTTAAGTTATACGCAGTATTTT
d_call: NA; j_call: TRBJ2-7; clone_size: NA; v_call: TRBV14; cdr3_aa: CASSQVLGSYEQYF; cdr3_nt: TGTGCCAGCAGCCAAGTGTTGGGTTCCTACGAGCAGTACTTC
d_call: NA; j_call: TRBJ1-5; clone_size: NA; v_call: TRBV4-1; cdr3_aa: CASSRTRGEEPHF; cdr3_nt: TGCGCCAGCAGCCGGACAAGGGGCGAAGAACCTCATTTT
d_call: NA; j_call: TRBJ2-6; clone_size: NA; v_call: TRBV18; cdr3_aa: CASSPKTASGANVLTF; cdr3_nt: TGTGCCAGCTCACCCAAGACAGCCTCTGGGGCCAACGTCCTGACTTTC
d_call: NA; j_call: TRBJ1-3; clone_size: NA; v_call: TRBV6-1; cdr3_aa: CASRTKTGSGNTIYF; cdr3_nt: TGTGCCAGCAGAACCAAAACAGGGTCTGGAAACACCATATATTTT
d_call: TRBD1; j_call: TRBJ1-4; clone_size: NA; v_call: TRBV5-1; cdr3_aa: CASSLAQGAGKLFF; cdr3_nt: TGCGCCAGCAGCTTGGCTCAGGGGGCCGGAAAACTGTTTTTT
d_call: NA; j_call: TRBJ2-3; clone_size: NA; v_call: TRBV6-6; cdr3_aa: CASSYPGLRSMDTQYF; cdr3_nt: TGTGCCAGCAGTTACCCCGGACTACGCTCGATGGATACGCAGTATTTT
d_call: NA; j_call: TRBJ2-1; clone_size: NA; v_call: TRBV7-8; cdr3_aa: CASSRPRLGSYNEQFF; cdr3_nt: TGTGCCAGCAGCCGACCTAGACTGGGATCCTACAATGAGCAGTTCTTC
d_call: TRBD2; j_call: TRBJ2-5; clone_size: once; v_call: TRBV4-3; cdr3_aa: CASSQEGSGSFQETQYF; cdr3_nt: TGCGCCAGCAGCCAAGAGGGTAGCGGGAGCTTCCAAGAGACCCAGTACTTC
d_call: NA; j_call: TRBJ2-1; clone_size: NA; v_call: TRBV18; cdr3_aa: CASSPQGGHNEQFF; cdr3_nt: TGTGCCAGCTCACCTCAAGGAGGACACAATGAGCAGTTCTTC
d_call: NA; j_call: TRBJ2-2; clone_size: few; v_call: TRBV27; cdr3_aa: CASSLLGPSGVTGELFF; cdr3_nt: TGTGCCAGCAGTTTATTGGGGCCTTCCGGGGTTACCGGGGAGCTGTTTTTT
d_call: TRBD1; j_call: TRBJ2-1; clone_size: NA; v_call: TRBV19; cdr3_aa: CASSGTGTGVDEQFF; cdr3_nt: TGTGCCAGTTCTGGGACCGGGACAGGGGTCGATGAGCAGTTCTTC
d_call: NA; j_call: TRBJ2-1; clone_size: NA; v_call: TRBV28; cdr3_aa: CASSRSLSSYNEQFF; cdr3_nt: TGTGCCAGCAGCCGTAGCTTGAGCTCCTACAATGAGCAGTTCTTC
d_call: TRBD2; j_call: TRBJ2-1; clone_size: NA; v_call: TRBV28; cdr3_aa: CASSGRGLAGVSRHNEQFF; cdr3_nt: TGTGCCAGCAGTGGCAGGGGACTAGCGGGAGTCTCCCGCCACAATGAGCAGTTCTTC
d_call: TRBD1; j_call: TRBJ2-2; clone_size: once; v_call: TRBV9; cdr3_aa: CASSAGTVNTGELFF; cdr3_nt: TGTGCCAGCAGCGCCGGGACAGTGAACACCGGGGAGCTGTTTTTT
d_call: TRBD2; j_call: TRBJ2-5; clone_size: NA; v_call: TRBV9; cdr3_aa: CASSPRLAGTTQYF; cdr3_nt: TGTGCCAGCAGCCCCCGACTAGCGGGAACGACCCAGTACTTC
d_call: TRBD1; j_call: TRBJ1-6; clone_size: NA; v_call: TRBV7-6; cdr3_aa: CASSLDREGISPLHF; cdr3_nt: TGTGCCAGCAGCTTGGACAGGGAGGGAATTTCACCCCTCCACTTT
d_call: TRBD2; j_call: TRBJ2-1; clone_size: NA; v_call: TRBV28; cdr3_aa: CASSPRLAGGPEEQFF; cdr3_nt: TGTGCCAGCAGTCCGAGACTAGCGGGAGGGCCAGAGGAGCAGTTCTTC
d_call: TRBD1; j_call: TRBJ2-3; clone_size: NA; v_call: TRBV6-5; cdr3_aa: CASSSRGTTQYF; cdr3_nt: TGTGCCAGCAGTTCCAGGGGGACGACGCAGTATTTT
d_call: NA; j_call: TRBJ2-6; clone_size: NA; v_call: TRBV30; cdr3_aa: CAGDFSGANVLTF; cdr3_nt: TGTGCCGGTGACTTCTCTGGGGCCAACGTCCTGACTTTC
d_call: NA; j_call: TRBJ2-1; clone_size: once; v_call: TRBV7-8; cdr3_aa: CASSLAAGRSYNEQFF; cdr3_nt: TGTGCCAGCAGCTTAGCAGCTGGACGATCCTACAATGAGCAGTTCTTC
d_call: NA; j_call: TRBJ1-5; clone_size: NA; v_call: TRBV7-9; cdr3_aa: CASSSPVEEDQPQHF; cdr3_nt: TGTGCCAGCAGCTCCCCGGTGGAGGAAGATCAGCCCCAGCATTTT
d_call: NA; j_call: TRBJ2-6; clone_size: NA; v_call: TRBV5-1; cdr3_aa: CASSLVGLTSGANVLTF; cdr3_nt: TGCGCCAGCAGCTTGGTCGGACTGACCTCTGGGGCCAACGTCCTGACTTTC
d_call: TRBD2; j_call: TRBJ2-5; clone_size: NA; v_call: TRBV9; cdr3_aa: CASSVAPGGPIGETQYF; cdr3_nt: TGTGCCAGCAGCGTAGCTCCGGGAGGGCCCATCGGGGAGACCCAGTACTTC
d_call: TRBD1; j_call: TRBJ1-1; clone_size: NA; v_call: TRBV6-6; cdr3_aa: CASRTGREAFF; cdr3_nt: TGTGCCAGCCGGACAGGGCGAGAAGCTTTCTTT